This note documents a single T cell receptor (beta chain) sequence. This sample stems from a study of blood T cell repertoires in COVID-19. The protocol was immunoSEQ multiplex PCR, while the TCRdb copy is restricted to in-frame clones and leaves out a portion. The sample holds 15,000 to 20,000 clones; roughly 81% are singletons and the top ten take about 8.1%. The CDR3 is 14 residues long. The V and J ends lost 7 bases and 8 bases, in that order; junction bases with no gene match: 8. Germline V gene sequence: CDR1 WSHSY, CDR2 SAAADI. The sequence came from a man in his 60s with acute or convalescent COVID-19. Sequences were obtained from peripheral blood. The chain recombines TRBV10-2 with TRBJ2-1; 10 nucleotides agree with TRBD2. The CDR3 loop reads CASTVAGGLDEQFF. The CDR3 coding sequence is TGCGCCAGCACTGTAGCGGGGGGCTTAGATGAGCAGTTCTTC.